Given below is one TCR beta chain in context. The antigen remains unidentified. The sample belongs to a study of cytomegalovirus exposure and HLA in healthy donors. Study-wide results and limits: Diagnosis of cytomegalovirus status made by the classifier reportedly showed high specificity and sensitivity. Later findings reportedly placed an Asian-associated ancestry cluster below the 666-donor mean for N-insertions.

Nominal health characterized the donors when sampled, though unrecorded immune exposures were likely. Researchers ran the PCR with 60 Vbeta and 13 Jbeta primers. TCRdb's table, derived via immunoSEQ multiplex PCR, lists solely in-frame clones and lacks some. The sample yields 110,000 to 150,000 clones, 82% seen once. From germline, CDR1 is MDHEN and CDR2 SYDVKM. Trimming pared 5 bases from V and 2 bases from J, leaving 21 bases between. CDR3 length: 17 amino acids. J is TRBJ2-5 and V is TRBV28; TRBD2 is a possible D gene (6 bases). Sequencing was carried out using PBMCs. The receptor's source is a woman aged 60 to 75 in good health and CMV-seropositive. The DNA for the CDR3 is TGTGCCAGCAGTCCTATGGGGGGTCGTCCTAATCAAGAGACCCAGTACTTC. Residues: CASSPMGGRPNQETQYF.